The rows below give T cell receptor beta chains drawn from one sample of a study of T cells after yellow fever vaccination. Via MiXCR, TCRdb re-called the 5' RACE reads, giving one row per CDR3 protein. There are 620,000 or so distinct CDR3 sequences in the sample; about a sixth occur only once, and roughly a sixth lies in the top ten. Sample: PBMCs, taken 4 to 6 days after the first yellow fever vaccination. The source is a man aged 18 to 30 who received the YFV17D yellow fever vaccine. The conserved cysteine and the conserved F or W are not part of the CDR3 here.

v_call: TRBV6-5; cdr3_aa: ASSYLGGKRGATGELF
v_call: TRBV6-5; cdr3_aa: ASSYPTGTADNEQF
v_call: TRBV9; cdr3_aa: ASSDGQGAKLHGYT
v_call: TRBV2; cdr3_aa: ASSGGGLHNQPQH
v_call: TRBV4-1; cdr3_aa: ASSTGTSKDTQY
v_call: TRBV2; cdr3_aa: ASSELGFTGELF
v_call: TRBV3-1; cdr3_aa: ASSQVGTPSYEQY
v_call: TRBV30; cdr3_aa: AWSVGQGYEQY
v_call: TRBV7-9; cdr3_aa: ASSPSDGGGRETQY
v_call: TRBV20-1; cdr3_aa: SATWTGEGEKLF
v_call: TRBV7-9; cdr3_aa: ASSLDGNNEQF